The T cell receptor beta chain described here comes from a study of T cell repertoires in cytomegalovirus infection. This clonotype was observed a handful of times. Its specificity is not known. TCRdb reprocessed the reads with MiXCR, giving one entry per CDR3 protein. The table records about 310,000 distinct CDR3 sequences, more than 20% of them present only once. Sample: cultured PBMCs, taken from culture after CMV antigen stimulation. The TCR sequence derives from a human donor in good health (CMV status not recorded). Some clones in this sample may be carry-over from other donors' samples.

The CDR3, as DNA: TGTGCCAGCCGCTTTAGGGGGGGGGGACGCAATGAGCAGTTCTTC. Encoded protein: CASRFRGGGRNEQFF. The chain uses TRBV12-3 or TRBV12-4 and TRBJ2-1; perhaps TRBD2 as D (7 bases). V lost 8 bases to trimming and J lost 6 bases, with 20 bases between them. The CDR3 totals 15 residues.